The 18 T cell receptor beta chains below all came from one sample that was sequenced in a study of T-cell reconstitution after alpha-beta-depleted transplantation in children. Unique molecular identifiers were built into the TCRbeta library. Using its own MiXCR run on the PCR reads, TCRdb lists one record per CDR3 protein. The sample has approximately 50,000 distinct CDR3 sequences; 52% are singletons. Sequencing used peripheral blood, obtained before TCRalphabeta/CD19-depleted stem cell transplant. These receptors all stem from a boy under two years old with SCID, due to receive a stem cell transplant.

The chain recombines TRBV27 with TRBJ1-5; no definite D call. V was cut by 2 bases and J by 5 bases, with 7 bases left in between. Germline assignment: CDR1 MNHEY and CDR2 SMNVEV (reference sequence). The CDR3 runs to 13 residues. The CDR3 protein is CASSLDFDQPQHF. The CDR3 DNA reads as TGTGCCAGCAGTTTAGATTTCGATCAGCCCCAGCATTTT.

This clonotype has just a few counts. J is TRBJ1-2 and V is TRBV6-2 or TRBV6-3; the D gene is possibly TRBD1 (5 bases). The V end lost 6 bases, the J end lost 4 bases, and 12 bases lay between the germline ends. Germline CDR1 and CDR2: MNHEY and SVGEGT. This CDR3 region has 13 residues. The CDR3 protein is CASRLDNLYGYTF. The CDR3 DNA sequence: TGTGCCAGCAGGCTGGACAATCTCTATGGCTACACCTTC.

The chain has TRBV20-1 and TRBJ2-2, with TRBD1 matching 8 bases. The CDR3 is made up of 14 amino acids. V dropped 3 bases and J dropped 4; count of bases not matched to a gene: 4. The V gene's germline CDR1 is DFQATT and CDR2 SNEGSKA (reference sequence). CDR3 nucleotide sequence: TGCAGTGCTAGCAGGGGGCGACTCACCGGGGAGCTGTTTTTT. This sequence encodes CSASRGRLTGELFF.

The table lists this clonotype with a few counts. The V and J genes are TRBV5-1 and TRBJ2-5; D is unclear. V lost 7 bases and J lost 3, with 16 bases in between. The CDR3 spans 14 residues. Germline-derived CDR1 and CDR2 are SGHRS and YFSETQ. CDR3 protein: CASRTSSGKETQYF. The DNA for the CDR3 is TGCGCCAGCCGCACCAGCTCGGGCAAAGAGACCCAGTACTTC.

V usage is TRBV7-6 and J usage is TRBJ2-5, with TRBD2 matching 9 bases. CDR1 SGHVS and CDR2 FNYEAQ come from the germline V gene. CDR3 length: 16 amino acids. V shed 0 bases and J 2 bases; nucleotides not matched to a gene: 4. CDR3 loop: CASSLALTSGQETQYF. The CDR3 nucleotides read TGTGCCAGCAGCTTAGCGCTTACTAGCGGGCAAGAGACCCAGTACTTC.

V is TRBV20-1 and J is TRBJ1-5; D ambiguous. The V gene's germline CDR1 is DFQATT and CDR2 SNEGSKA (reference sequence). The CDR3 sequence is 15 residues long. V lost 1 base, J lost 1 base, and 11 bases lay in between. As DNA, the CDR3 is TGCAGTGCTAGAGGGAGTGCTAGAAGCAATCAGCCCCAGCATTTT. Translation: CSARGSARSNQPQHF.

This chain uses TRBV4-3 with TRBJ2-3; 10 bases align to TRBD2. Germline trimming cut 0 bases from V and 4 bases from J; bases unmatched to any gene: 4. Germline values: CDR1 LGHNA, CDR2 YSLEER. The CDR3 runs to 16 residues. CDR3 protein: CASSQDPSGGSDTQYF. The CDR3 DNA reads as TGCGCCAGCAGCCAAGATCCTAGCGGGGGATCAGATACGCAGTATTTT.

This clonotype has only a few counts. The chain uses TRBV29-1 and TRBJ1-4; D gene unclear. Germline V gene data show CDR1 as SQVTM and CDR2 as ANQGSEA. With 6 bases removed from V and 6 bases from J, the gap between germline ends came to 14 bases. This CDR3 comprises 13 residues. The CDR3 reads CSVQWHRDEKLFF. CDR3 DNA: TGCAGCGTGCAATGGCATCGGGATGAAAAACTGTTTTTT.

The genes are TRBV29-1 and TRBJ1-2, with D unclear. In germline, CDR1 is SQVTM, CDR2 ANQGSEA. CDR3 length: 11 amino acids. Trimming left V 3 bases short and J 7 bases short, with 9 bases between. The CDR3 spells CSVEGDAGYTF. CDR3 nucleotides: TGCAGCGTTGAGGGTGATGCTGGCTACACCTTC. The full variable domain, completed using reference TRBV29-1 and TRBJ1-2, is SAVISQKPSRDICQRGTSLTIQCQVDSQVTMMFWYRQQPGQSLTLIATANQGSEATYESGFVIDKFPISRPNLTFSTLTVSNMSPEDSSIYLCSVEGDAGYTFGSGTRLTVV.

This clonotype came up a few times. The chain has TRBV7-9 and TRBJ2-6; D remains ambiguous. CDR3 size: 16 residues. Germline lookup yields CDR1 SEHNR and CDR2 FQNEAQ (reference sequence). Trimming pared 4 bases from V and 1 base from J, leaving 11 bases between. The CDR3 region is CASSSLRWSGANVLTF. The DNA of the CDR3 is TGTGCCAGCAGCTCCCTCAGATGGTCTGGGGCCAACGTCCTGACTTTC.

The sample holds many counts of this clonotype. The CDR3 DNA follows: TGTGCCAGCACCCGAGACAGTTACGAGCAGTACTTC. Its translation: CASTRDSYEQYF. V gene TRBV6-2 or TRBV6-3 combines with J gene TRBJ2-7; D might be TRBD1 (5 bases). Trimming removed 7 bases from V and 4 bases from J, with 11 bases in between. CDR3 length: 12 residues. CDR1 is MNHEY and CDR2 is SVGEGT in the germline V gene.

Only a few counts were recorded for this clonotype. This chain joins TRBV29-1 and TRBJ1-3, with D uncertain. Trimming left V 6 bases short and J 2 bases short, with 11 bases between. CDR1 is SQVTM, CDR2 ANQGSEA, per germline. This CDR3 contains 13 residues. The CDR3 spells CSVLPEAGNTIYF. The CDR3 DNA follows: TGCAGCGTCCTCCCGGAAGCTGGAAACACCATATATTTT. The variable domain in full, completed from reference TRBV29-1 and TRBJ1-3, reads SAVISQKPSRDICQRGTSLTIQCQVDSQVTMMFWYRQQPGQSLTLIATANQGSEATYESGFVIDKFPISRPNLTFSTLTVSNMSPEDSSIYLCSVLPEAGNTIYFGEGSWLTVV.

V is TRBV5-1 and J is TRBJ2-7; D is ambiguous. Germline assignment: CDR1 SGHRS and CDR2 YFSETQ. The CDR3 has 13 amino acids. Trimming removed 4 bases at V and 2 bases at J, with 10 bases between. CDR3 protein: CASSPGSAYEQYF. DNA for the CDR3: TGCGCCAGCAGCCCCGGGTCCGCCTACGAGCAGTACTTC.

A few counts support this clonotype. This chain joins TRBV12-3 or TRBV12-4 and TRBJ2-5, with D tentatively TRBD1 (6 bases). The germline V and J ends were trimmed by 4 bases and 7 bases, with 19 bases remaining between them. This CDR3 comprises 15 residues. The CDR3 spells CASSSPRRGVRTQYF. CDR3 sequence (DNA): TGTGCCAGCAGTTCTCCGCGCAGGGGTGTTCGGACCCAGTACTTC.

This clonotype turned up a few times. The genes are TRBV4-2 and TRBJ1-5; D gene unclear. Trimming shortened V by 0 bases and J by 11 bases, and 20 bases separated the two germline ends. This CDR3 region has 16 residues. CDR1 and CDR2 from the germline V gene are LGHNA and YNFKEQ. CDR3: CASSQDPWFDPKAQHF. As DNA, the CDR3 is TGTGCCAGCAGCCAAGATCCATGGTTTGACCCTAAAGCCCAGCATTTT.

The V call is TRBV12-3 or TRBV12-4, the J call TRBJ2-5, with 10 positions matching TRBD2. V shed 7 bases and J 5 bases; nucleotides not matched to a gene: 4. This CDR3 is 13 amino acids long. CDR3 amino acids: CASILTSGETQYF. Here the CDR3 DNA reads TGTGCCAGCATTCTGACTAGCGGGGAGACCCAGTACTTC.

This clonotype has more than one count but fewer than ten. This chain connects TRBV2 to TRBJ1-5, with 7 nucleotides matching TRBD1. Germline CDR1 is SNHLY and CDR2 is FYNNEI. The V segment lost 11 bases and the J segment 8 bases; nucleotides outside the gene matches: 9. The CDR3 has 12 amino acids. The CDR3 reads CAGLGGTEPQHF. In nucleotides, the CDR3 is TGTGCCGGACTAGGGGGCACGGAGCCCCAGCATTTT.

V and J are TRBV5-1 and TRBJ1-4; possibly TRBD1 for D (5 bases). CDR3 length equals 14 residues. V lost 0 bases, J lost 8 bases, and 11 bases lay in between. CDR1 and CDR2 from the germline V gene are SGHRS and YFSETQ. The CDR3 sequence is CASSLGRVGEKLFF. In DNA form, the CDR3 reads TGCGCCAGCAGCTTGGGCAGGGTTGGCGAAAAACTGTTTTTT.